This TCR beta chain was captured by sequencing in a study of shared clonotypes between healthy human individuals. Overall study results and limits: Compared with memory subsets, naive subsets generally had larger estimated richness.

Details on this clone: Its antigen is unidentified.

At a deep level, the assay was run. Each PCR replicate from the sorted subsets contained about 180 ng DNA, which is around 30,000 T cell genomes. In the source study's methods: Filtering differed because ImmunoSEQ produced junction-only sequences that carried no quality scores. The protocol was immunoSEQ multiplex PCR, while the TCRdb copy is restricted to in-frame clones and leaves out a portion. V and J calls and clone size are copied from that table; D and trimming were computed from the DNA. The top ten hold over 1.3% of the sample, which has about 1 million clones, about 74% seen once. Germline CDR1 and CDR2: MNHNS and SASEGT. Trimming at V came to 0 bases and at J to 8 bases, leaving 7 bases not matched to a gene. The CDR3 runs to 15 residues.

The chain couples TRBV6-1 to TRBJ2-1; 7 bases map to TRBD1. Sequences were obtained from memory CD4+ T cells sorted from blood. Subset here: CD45RA-negative fraction. This sequence originates from a young man in good health. CDR3 nucleotide sequence: TGTGCCAGCAGTGAAGCTACGACAGGGTTAGATGAGCAGTTCTTC. As protein: CASSEATTGLDEQFF.